The 24 T cell receptor beta chains listed next were all sequenced from one sample in a study of blood T cells in healthy people across ages. Combining a sample-barcoded 5' primer with a J-beta primer mix, a second PCR ran for about 6 to 11 cycles. TCRdb independently ran MiXCR on the 5' RACE reads; one entry per CDR3 protein. The sample comprises 1.5 million to 2 million distinct CDR3 sequences, 25% to 30% of which are singletons, and roughly 8% rests with the top ten. Sequencing used blood. These receptors were collected from a young woman in good health.

This clonotype turned up a few times. CDR3 nucleotides: TGTGCCAGCAGTTTCAGGCCGGGGGTCCACGAGCAGTACTTC. Its translation is CASSFRPGVHEQYF. The V and J genes are TRBV12-3 or TRBV12-4 and TRBJ2-7; D is possibly TRBD2 (6 bases). The CDR3 runs to 14 residues. V shed 3 bases and J shed 5 bases, with 14 bases lying between them.

V usage is TRBV2 and J usage is TRBJ2-3; D call uncertain. The V gene lost 1 base and the J gene lost 8 bases, with 7 bases spanning the gap. The CDR3 has 12 residues. CDR1 and CDR2 (germline): SNHLY, FYNNEI. The chain's CDR3 is CASSEDLSTQYF. The DNA of the CDR3 is TGTGCCAGCAGTGAAGATTTAAGTACGCAGTATTTT.

This clonotype was counted ten times or more. The chain has TRBV7-2 and TRBJ2-4; 7 bases are a match to TRBD2. Unmatched junction bases numbered 14, after V lost 5 bases and J lost 7 bases. Germline V lookup: CDR1 SGHTA, CDR2 FQGNSA. The CDR3 is 16 amino acids. This CDR3 reads CASSRSSTGTMNIQYF. CDR3 nucleotide sequence: TGTGCCAGCAGCCGATCGTCAACCGGGACTATGAACATTCAGTACTTC. Full variable domain (rest looked up from reference TRBV7-2 and TRBJ2-4): GAGVSQSPSNKVTEKGKDVELRCDPISGHTALYWYRQSLGQGLEFLIYFQGNSAPDKSGLPSDRFSAERTGGSVSTLTIQRTQQEDSAVYLCASSRSSTGTMNIQYFGAGTRLSVL.

To note about this clonotype: A clone one base away is much larger, so this may be a read error. The chain links TRBV15 to TRBJ2-1; TRBD2 matches 12 bases. This CDR3 has 17 amino acids. Unmatched junction bases numbered 12, after V lost 7 bases and J lost 5 bases. Per germline, CDR1 LNHNV and CDR2 YYDKDF (reference sequence). The CDR3: CATTIRARTSGNNEQFF. The CDR3 DNA is TGTGCCACCACCATCCGAGCTCGGACTAGCGGGAACAATGAGCAGTTCTTC.

In its sample, this clonotype was seen a few times. V and J are TRBV5-1 and TRBJ2-6; 8 nucleotides match TRBD1. The CDR3 runs 17 residues. With V trimmed by 5 bases and J by 0 bases, 7 bases remained unmatched. Germline V gene data show CDR1 as SGHRS and CDR2 as YFSETQ. The CDR3 DNA sequence: TGCGCCAGCAGACAGGGGGGCGCACCCTCTGGGGCCAACGTCCTGACTTTC. Translation: CASRQGGAPSGANVLTF.

Note on this clonotype: This may be a read error, as it is one base from a much larger clone. The chain has TRBV12-3 or TRBV12-4 and TRBJ2-1, with TRBD1 as a possible D gene (6 bases). There are 15 residues in the CDR3. The ends were cut back, 2 bases at V and 10 bases at J, with 18 bases in the middle. In DNA, the CDR3 is TGTGCCAGCAGTTTATCTGGGACATCCACCGGCGAGCAGTTCTTC. Translation: CASSLSGTSTGEQFF.

This clonotype was picked up a small number of times. The chain carries TRBV30 and TRBJ2-7; a possible D gene is TRBD2 (6 bases). CDR1 and CDR2 (germline): GTSNPN, SVGIG (reference sequence). Between the trimmed V and J ends, which lost 5 bases and 2 bases, there was a span of 13 bases. CDR3 size: 13 residues. The CDR3 reads CAWGGPGAYEQYF. CDR3 nucleotide sequence: TGTGCCTGGGGAGGGCCGGGGGCCTACGAGCAGTACTTC.

The chain uses TRBV3-1 and TRBJ2-2; 13 bases are shared with TRBD2. V dropped 0 bases and J dropped 3; count of bases not matched to a gene: 10. The CDR3 covers 20 residues. Looked up from germline, CDR1 is LGHDT and CDR2 is YNNKEL (reference sequence). This CDR3 is CASSQDVPGLAGLDTGELFF. The CDR3 DNA follows: TGTGCCAGCAGCCAAGATGTGCCGGGACTAGCGGGATTGGACACCGGGGAGCTGTTTTTT.

The sample holds a few counts of this clonotype. The chain has TRBV2 and TRBJ2-1; perhaps D is TRBD1 or TRBD2 (5 bases each). Trimming pared 8 bases from V and 7 bases from J, leaving 15 bases between. This CDR3 is 13 amino acids long. Germline V gene sequence: CDR1 SNHLY, CDR2 FYNNEI. The CDR3 region has the DNA TGTGCCAGCCGCAGGGACCACAGGAATGAGCAGTTCTTC. This codes for CASRRDHRNEQFF.

As concerns this clonotype: An end of the junction differs from the germline gene, which may be a read error. This chain connects TRBV18 to TRBJ1-4; D is ambiguous. This CDR3 region has 16 residues. Germline loops: CDR1 KGHSH, CDR2 LQKENI. CDR3 amino acids: CTSSPRVISTNEKLFF. The CDR3 DNA sequence: TGTACCAGCTCACCACGGGTCATTTCAACTAATGAAAAACTGTTTTTT.

The V and J genes are TRBV11-2 and TRBJ2-3; 10 bases are shared with TRBD1. J lost 4 bases, V lost 6 bases, and 7 bases had no gene match. CDR1 and CDR2 (germline): SGHAT, FQNNGV. This CDR3 contains 15 residues. The DNA of the CDR3 is TGTGCCAGCAGTCACGGGACAGGGGTCTCAGATACGCAGTATTTT. It specifies CASSHGTGVSDTQYF.

This clonotype occurred a few times. The chain employs TRBV7-9 and TRBJ1-2; TRBD1 matches at 8 bases. This CDR3 has 15 amino acids. The V gene end was trimmed by 5 bases and the J gene end by 4 bases; junction bases not matched to a gene: 9. CDR1 SEHNR and CDR2 FQNEAQ come from the germline V gene (reference sequence). DNA for the CDR3: TGTGCCAGCAGCGCATCCGGGACAGGCTCCTATGGCTACACCTTC. This encodes CASSASGTGSYGYTF.

The chain recombines TRBV6-6 with TRBJ2-1, with a weak D call TRBD2 (6 bases). CDR1 is MNHNY and CDR2 is SVGAGI in the germline V gene (reference sequence). The length of the CDR3 is 16 residues. Trimming took 8 bases from V and 8 from J, leaving 25 bases between them. The CDR3, as DNA: TGTGCCAGCCAGAGGATCGCCGGGACTGGGGGACATGAGCAGTTCTTC. This codes for CASQRIAGTGGHEQFF.

The table lists this clonotype with a count of one. The chain is built from TRBV7-7 and TRBJ2-2; D ambiguous. Germline V gives CDR1 SSHAT, CDR2 FNYEAQ (reference sequence). The V end lost 1 base, the J end lost 3 bases, and 12 bases lay between the germline ends. The CDR3 runs to 16 residues. The CDR3 bases are TGTGCCAGCAGCTTAGACCTTAGGAGCGACACCGGGGAGCTGTTTTTT. It is translated as CASSLDLRSDTGELFF.

The V and J genes are TRBV2 and TRBJ2-7; 8 bases line up with TRBD2. Looked up from germline, CDR1 is SNHLY and CDR2 is FYNNEI. The junction had 4 bases not matched to a gene; V was cut back by 0 bases and J by 0 bases. This CDR3 is 16 amino acids long. CDR3 amino acids: CASSEASGRGSYEQYF. CDR3 DNA: TGTGCCAGCAGTGAAGCTTCCGGGAGGGGCTCCTACGAGCAGTACTTC.

This clonotype was picked up many times. The V call is TRBV6-6, the J call TRBJ2-3; a possible D gene is TRBD1 (6 bases). V was trimmed by 1 base and J by 1 base, leaving 6 bases between them. The CDR3 runs to 14 residues. Germline CDR1 and CDR2: MNHNY and SVGAGI (reference sequence). In DNA form, the CDR3 reads TGTGCCAGCAGTTACTGGGGGCGCACAGATACGCAGTATTTT. It specifies CASSYWGRTDTQYF.

The chain employs TRBV5-1 and TRBJ2-5; D tentatively fits TRBD1 or TRBD2 (5 bases each). The length of the CDR3 is 15 residues. Germline-derived CDR1 and CDR2 are SGHRS and YFSETQ. The germline V and J ends were trimmed by 4 bases and 1 base, with 14 bases remaining between them. DNA for the CDR3: TGCGCCAGCAGCCCGGGACCGAGATCCCAAGAGACCCAGTACTTC. Amino acid sequence: CASSPGPRSQETQYF.

This clonotype was seen at least ten times. This chain joins TRBV6-5 and TRBJ2-7, with TRBD1 identical over 7 bases. Germline V gene lookup returns CDR1 MNHEY and CDR2 SVGAGI. CDR3 size: 12 residues. V lost 5 bases, J lost 5 bases, and 3 bases stayed unmatched. The CDR3, as DNA: TGTGCCAGCAGTCGAGGGGGCGACGAGCAGTACTTC. Protein sequence: CASSRGGDEQYF.

With respect to this clonotype: A much larger clonotype is one base distant, so this may be a read error. The V call is TRBV7-9, the J call TRBJ2-5, with 10 bases aligning to TRBD2. The end of the DNA fits TRBJ2-7 better, so the J call may be wrong. The CDR3 is made up of 15 amino acids. The germline gives CDR1 SEHNR, CDR2 FQNEAQ (reference sequence). CDR3 coding DNA: TGTGCCAGCAGCCAGGCTAGCGGGAGTGGGTACGAGCAGTACTTC. Its protein product is CASSQASGSGYEQYF.

This rearrangement joins TRBV12-3 or TRBV12-4 to TRBJ2-2; D could derive from TRBD1 or TRBD2 (5 bases each). Trimming left V 4 bases short and J 4 bases short, with 10 bases between. CDR3 length: 14 residues. The DNA for the CDR3 is TGTGCCAGCAGTTCGAGTGGGGGCACCGGGGAGCTGTTTTTT. As protein: CASSSSGGTGELFF.

A word on this clonotype: At one boundary the junction diverges from the germline segment, which might be a read error. This sequence joins TRBV14 and TRBJ2-7, with a tentative D call TRBD1 (6 bases). The germline V gene encodes CDR1 SGHDN and CDR2 FVKESK. This CDR3 region has 13 residues. In nucleotides, the CDR3 is TGTGTCAGCAGCCAAGCTCGGGACACTCCTTTGTACTTC. This translates into CVSSQARDTPLYF.

The chain combines TRBV5-1 with TRBJ2-5, with D perhaps being TRBD1 or TRBD2 (6 bases each). Matching the DNA end better, TRBJ2-7 makes the J call doubtful. Germline V gene lookup returns CDR1 SGHRS and CDR2 YFSETQ. The CDR3 sequence is 14 residues long. The DNA of the CDR3 is TGCGCCAGCAGCCCGCAAGGGGGGCTGGGCGAGCAGTACTTC. Its protein product is CASSPQGGLGEQYF.

Comment on this clonotype: The junction differs from germline at one of its ends, possibly a read error. V and J are TRBV6-5 and TRBJ2-1; 10 nucleotides match TRBD2. The CDR3 loop spans 13 amino acids. From germline, CDR1 is MNHEY and CDR2 SVGAGI. The CDR3 sequence: CGSGGASYNEQFF. The CDR3 region has the DNA TGCGGGAGCGGGGGGGCTTCCTACAATGAGCAGTTCTTC.

To note about this clonotype: A junction end diverges from the germline sequence, so it may reflect a read error. The chain combines TRBV5-1 with TRBJ2-7, with a possible D match to TRBD2 (5 bases). The CDR3 extends over 14 amino acids. CDR1 and CDR2 from the germline V gene are SGHRS and YFSETQ. CDR3 DNA sequence: TGCGCCAACAGCTTGGACGTAGGGAGATACGAGCAGTACTTC. Translation gives CANSLDVGRYEQYF.